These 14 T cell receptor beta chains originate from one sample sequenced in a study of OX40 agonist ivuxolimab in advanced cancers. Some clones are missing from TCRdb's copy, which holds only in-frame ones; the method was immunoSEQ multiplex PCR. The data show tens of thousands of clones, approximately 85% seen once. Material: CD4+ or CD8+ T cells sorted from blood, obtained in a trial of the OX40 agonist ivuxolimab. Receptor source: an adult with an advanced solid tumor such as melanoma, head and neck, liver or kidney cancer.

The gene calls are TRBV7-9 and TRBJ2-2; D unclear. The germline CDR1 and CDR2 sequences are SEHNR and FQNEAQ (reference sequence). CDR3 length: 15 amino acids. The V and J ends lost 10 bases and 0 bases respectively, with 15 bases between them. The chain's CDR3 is CATPRPLANTGELFF. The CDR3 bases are TGTGCCACCCCAAGGCCACTTGCGAACACCGGGGAGCTGTTTTTT.

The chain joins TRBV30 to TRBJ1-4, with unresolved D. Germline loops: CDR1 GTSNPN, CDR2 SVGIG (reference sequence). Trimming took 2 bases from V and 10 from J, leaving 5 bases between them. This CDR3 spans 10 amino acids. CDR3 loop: CAWSSGKLFF. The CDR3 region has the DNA TGTGCCTGGAGTTCGGGAAAACTGTTTTTT. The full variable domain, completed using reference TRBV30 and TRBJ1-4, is SQTIHQWPATLVQPVGSPLSLECTVEGTSNPNLYWYRQAAGRGLQLLFYSVGIGQISSEVPQNLSASRPQDRQFILSSKKLLLSDSGFYLCAWSSGKLFFGSGTQLSVL.

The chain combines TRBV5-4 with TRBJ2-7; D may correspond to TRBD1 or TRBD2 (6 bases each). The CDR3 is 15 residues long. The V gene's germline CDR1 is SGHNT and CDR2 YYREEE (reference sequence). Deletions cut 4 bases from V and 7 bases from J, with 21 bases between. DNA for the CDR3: TGTGCCAGCAGCCAGGATGGGGGGCTTACGCGGGAGCAGTACTTC. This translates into CASSQDGGLTREQYF.

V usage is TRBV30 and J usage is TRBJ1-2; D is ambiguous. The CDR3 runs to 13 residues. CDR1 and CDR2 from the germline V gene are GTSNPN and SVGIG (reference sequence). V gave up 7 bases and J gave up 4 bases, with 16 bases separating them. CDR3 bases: TGTGCCTCTCCGGGAGCCTTGCTCTATGGCTACACCTTC. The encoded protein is CASPGALLYGYTF.

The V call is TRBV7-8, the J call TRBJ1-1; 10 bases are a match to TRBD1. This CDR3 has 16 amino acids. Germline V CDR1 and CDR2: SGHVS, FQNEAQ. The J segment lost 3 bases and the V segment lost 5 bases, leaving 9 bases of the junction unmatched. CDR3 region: CASSPRQGAGDTEAFF. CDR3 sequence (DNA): TGTGCCAGCAGCCCCCGACAGGGGGCTGGGGACACTGAAGCTTTCTTT.

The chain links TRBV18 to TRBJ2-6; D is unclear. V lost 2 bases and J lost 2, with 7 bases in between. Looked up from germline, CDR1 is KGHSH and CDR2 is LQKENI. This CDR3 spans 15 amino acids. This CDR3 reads CASSPSGPGANVLTF. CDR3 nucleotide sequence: TGTGCCAGCTCACCATCAGGCCCTGGGGCCAACGTCCTGACTTTC.

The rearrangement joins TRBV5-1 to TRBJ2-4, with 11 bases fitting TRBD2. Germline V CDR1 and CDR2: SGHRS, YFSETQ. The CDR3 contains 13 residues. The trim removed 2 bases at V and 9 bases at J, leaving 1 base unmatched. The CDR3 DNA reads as TGCGCCAGCAGCTTTGGACTAGCGGGCATTCAGTACTTC. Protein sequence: CASSFGLAGIQYF. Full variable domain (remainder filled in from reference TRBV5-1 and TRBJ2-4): KAGVTQTPRYLIKTRGQQVTLSCSPISGHRSVSWYQQTPGQGLQFLFEYFSETQRNKGNFPGRFSGRQFSNSRSEMNVSTLELGDSALYLCASSFGLAGIQYFGAGTRLSVL.

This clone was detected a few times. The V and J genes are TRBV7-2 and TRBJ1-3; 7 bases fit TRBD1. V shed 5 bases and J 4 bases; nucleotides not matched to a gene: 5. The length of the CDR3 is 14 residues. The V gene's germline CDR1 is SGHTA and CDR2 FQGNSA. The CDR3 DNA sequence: TGTGCCAGCAGCCCTACGACAGGGGGAAACACCATATATTTT. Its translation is CASSPTTGGNTIYF.

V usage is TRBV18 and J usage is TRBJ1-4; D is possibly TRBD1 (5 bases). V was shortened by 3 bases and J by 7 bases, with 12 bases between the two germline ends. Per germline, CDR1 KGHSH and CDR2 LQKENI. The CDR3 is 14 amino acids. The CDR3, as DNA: TGTGCCAGCTCACCCTCCGGGACCACTGAAAAACTGTTTTTT. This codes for CASSPSGTTEKLFF. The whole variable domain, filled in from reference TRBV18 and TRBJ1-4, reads NAGVMQNPRHLVRRRGQEARLRCSPMKGHSHVYWYRQLPEEGLKFMVYLQKENIIDESGMPKERFSAEFPKEGPSILRIQQVVRGDSAAYFCASSPSGTTEKLFFGSGTQLSVL.

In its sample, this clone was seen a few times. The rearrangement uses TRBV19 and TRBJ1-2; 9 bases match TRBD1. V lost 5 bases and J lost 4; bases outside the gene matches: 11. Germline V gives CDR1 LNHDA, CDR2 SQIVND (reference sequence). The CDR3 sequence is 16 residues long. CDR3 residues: CASSSYRDRDGYGYTF. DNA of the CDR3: TGTGCCAGTAGTTCTTACCGGGACAGGGACGGCTATGGCTACACCTTC.

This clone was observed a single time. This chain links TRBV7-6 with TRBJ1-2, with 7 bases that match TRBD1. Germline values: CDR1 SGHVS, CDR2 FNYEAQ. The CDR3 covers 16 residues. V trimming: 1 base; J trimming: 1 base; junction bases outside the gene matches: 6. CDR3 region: CASSLGPGGINYGYTF. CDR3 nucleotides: TGTGCCAGCAGCTTAGGGCCAGGGGGTATTAACTATGGCTACACCTTC.

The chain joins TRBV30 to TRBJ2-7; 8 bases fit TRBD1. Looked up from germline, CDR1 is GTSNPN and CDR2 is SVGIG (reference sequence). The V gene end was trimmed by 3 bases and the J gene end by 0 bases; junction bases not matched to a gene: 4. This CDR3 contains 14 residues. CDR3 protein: CAWSTGTGSYEQYF. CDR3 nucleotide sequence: TGTGCCTGGAGCACGGGGACAGGCTCCTACGAGCAGTACTTC.

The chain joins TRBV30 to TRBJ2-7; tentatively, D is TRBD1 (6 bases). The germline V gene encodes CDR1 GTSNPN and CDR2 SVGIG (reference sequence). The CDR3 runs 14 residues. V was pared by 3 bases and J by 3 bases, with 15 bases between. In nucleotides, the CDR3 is TGTGCCTGGAGGGTTAGTGGGGGCCTCTACGAGCAGTACTTC. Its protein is CAWRVSGGLYEQYF.

Here the CDR3 DNA reads TGTGCCAGCAGCGCGGGACGGGTTAATGAAAAACTGTTTTTT. It encodes CASSAGRVNEKLFF. The chain joins TRBV9 to TRBJ1-4, with a possible D match to TRBD1 (5 bases). The CDR3 is 14 amino acids. V shed 3 bases and J shed 4 bases, with 10 bases lying between them. Germline V gene data show CDR1 as SGDLS and CDR2 as YYNGEE.